This T cell receptor beta chain is from a study of cytomegalovirus exposure and HLA in healthy donors. The wider study: Approximately 83 million unique TCRs from HLA-typed donors were held in an early data release.

Germline-derived CDR1 and CDR2 are SGHTA and FQGNSA. The CDR3 covers 14 residues. V lost 4 bases and J 6 bases, leaving 13 bases between the germline ends. Regarding the study as a whole: Across all donors, roughly uniform sequencing depth was an assumption of the presence/absence analyses. Per a later analysis, under 20,000 TCR beta sequences showed association with HLA alleles at 0.05 false discovery rate.

PCR employed 60 Vbeta and 13 Jbeta primers. Original processing notes: Unique TCR beta chains numbered 80 million to 95 million in a later analysis, with about 9.9 million shared. TCRdb's table, derived via immunoSEQ multiplex PCR, lists solely in-frame clones and lacks some. For V, J and clone size, that table is used; D and trimming come from the DNA. Counted here are over 200,000 clones, about three quarters occurring once; the ten biggest clones make up less than 2%. With regard to this clone: Antigen specificity is unknown.

The V and J genes are TRBV7-2 and TRBJ1-5; possible D gene TRBD1, 5 bases. The sequence was collected from a male donor in good health and CMV-seronegative. The sample taken for sequencing was PBMCs. CDR3 bases: TGTGCCAGCAGCTCCGTGGCAGGGCTTCAGCCCCAGCATTTT. This sequence encodes CASSSVAGLQPQHF.